This T cell receptor (beta chain) was observed in a study of CD8+ T cells in alopecia areata. General study findings and limits: Clonality in the scalp and expanded CD8+ clones ranked among the top 100 were significantly decreased by tofacitinib.

The CDR3 is 12 amino acids. Germline-derived CDR1 and CDR2 are SQVTM and ANQGSEA. Trimming removed 6 bases at V and 0 bases at J, with 8 bases between. Specified treatment: oral pan-JAK inhibitor, 5-10 mg twice daily. Reverse transcription of extracted RNA yielded cDNA, which provided the sequencing template. Using immunoSEQ multiplex PCR, the repertoire was profiled, and TCRdb retains in-frame clones only, with some absent. The table has some 200,000 clones, 58% seen once; the top ten hold roughly 12%. In the case of this clone: Its antigen is not identified.

V usage is TRBV29-1 and J usage is TRBJ1-1; D remains unclear. The sequences come from CD8+ T cells sorted from blood, collected at week 24, from a patient treated with tofacitinib. The receptor was derived from a human donor with alopecia areata. The CDR3 DNA is TGCAGCGTGGGTATGGTGAACACTGAAGCTTTCTTT. Translated: CSVGMVNTEAFF.